The 24 T cell receptor beta chains given below trace back to one sample, sequenced in a study of T-cell memory formation after mild COVID-19. A single record per CDR3 protein comes from TCRdb applying MiXCR to the 5' RACE reads. The profile shows around 130,000 distinct CDR3 sequences, about 6.5% of them singletons. Sequenced material: PBMCs or a T cell subset sorted from them (not recorded which). Receptors were obtained from an adult woman who had mild COVID-19 (a few samples of this study predate the infection). Cell type and time point are not known.

This clonotype has just a few counts. The V call is TRBV12-3 or TRBV12-4, the J call TRBJ2-5; D not resolved. The V and J ends lost 2 bases and 4 bases respectively, with 8 bases between them. The CDR3 is made up of 13 amino acids. Here the CDR3 DNA reads TGTGCCAGCAGTTTAAGGCAGAGAGAGACCCAGTACTTC. Encoded protein: CASSLRQRETQYF.

This clonotype was seen repeatedly, ten times or more. This rearrangement joins TRBV7-6 to TRBJ1-6, with D possibly being TRBD1 (6 bases). Germline V CDR1 and CDR2: SGHVS, FNYEAQ. The CDR3 spans 13 residues. V was clipped by 5 bases and J by 14 bases, with 16 bases between them. CDR3 loop: CASSPSRDISLHF. CDR3 coding DNA: TGTGCCAGCAGCCCCTCCCGGGACATATCCCTCCACTTT. The full variable domain, in which reference TRBV7-6 and TRBJ1-6 provide the parts outside the CDR3, is GAGVSQSPRYKVTKRGQDVALRCDPISGHVSLYWYRQALGQGPEFLTYFNYEAQQDKSGLPNDRFSAERPEGSISTLTIQRTEQRDSAMYRCASSPSRDISLHFGNGTRLTVT.

A few counts support this clonotype. The V gene is TRBV10-2, the J gene TRBJ2-5; TRBD2 agrees at 9 bases. Germline V gene lookup returns CDR1 WSHSY and CDR2 SAAADI. Trimming cost V 5 bases and J 4 bases; bases outside gene matches: 2. There are 13 residues in the CDR3. DNA of the CDR3: TGCGCCAGCAGTCCAGCGGGAGGAGAGACCCAGTACTTC. Protein sequence: CASSPAGGETQYF.

This chain joins TRBV15 and TRBJ1-5; D unresolved. Per germline, CDR1 LNHNV and CDR2 YYDKDF (reference sequence). The CDR3 length is 15 residues. Trimming removed 0 bases from V and 5 bases from J, with 11 bases in between. The CDR3 is CATSRDAGSYQPQHF. In nucleotides, the CDR3 is TGTGCCACCAGCAGAGATGCGGGGTCATATCAGCCCCAGCATTTT.

The J gene is TRBJ1-4, the V gene TRBV12-3 or TRBV12-4; no clear D. The CDR3 contains 15 residues. Trimming took 3 bases from V and 5 from J, leaving 13 bases between them. The CDR3 nucleotides read TGTGCCAGCAGTTTTTTAGGGAACGGAAATGAAAAACTGTTTTTT. Translating gives CASSFLGNGNEKLFF.

This clonotype came up a few times. The J gene is TRBJ2-1, the V gene TRBV7-9; TRBD1 aligns across 12 bases. The length of the CDR3 is 15 residues. J gave up 6 bases and V 1 base, and 1 base lay outside the gene matches. Germline V gene data show CDR1 as SEHNR and CDR2 as FQNEAQ (reference sequence). In nucleotides, the CDR3 is TGTGCCAGCAGCTTAGTGGGACAGGGGGCCAATGAGCAGTTCTTC. Residues: CASSLVGQGANEQFF.

The chain employs TRBV20-1 and TRBJ1-5; D gene uncertain. The CDR3 has 13 residues. CDR1 DFQATT and CDR2 SNEGSKA come from the germline V gene (reference sequence). Trimming removed 3 bases from V and 4 bases from J, with 10 bases in between. CDR3 protein: CSARRTVNQPQHF. As DNA, the CDR3 is TGCAGTGCTAGGAGGACGGTAAATCAGCCCCAGCATTTT.

This clonotype showed up many times. The rearrangement joins TRBV5-6 to TRBJ1-1, with TRBD1 as a possible D gene (5 bases). CDR3 length: 14 amino acids. Germline-derived CDR1 and CDR2 are SGHDT and YYEEEE. V was cut by 0 bases and J by 7 bases, with 13 bases left in between. CDR3 in amino acids: CASSLAGANGEAFF. The CDR3 coding sequence is TGTGCCAGCAGCTTGGCCGGGGCAAACGGTGAAGCTTTCTTT.

In its sample, this clonotype was seen a few times. The genes are TRBV20-1 and TRBJ1-5, with D possibly being TRBD1 (5 bases). V was pared by 3 bases and J by 0 bases, with 9 bases between. CDR1 and CDR2 (germline): DFQATT, SNEGSKA (reference sequence). This CDR3 is built from 14 residues. CDR3: CSASRGTSNQPQHF. CDR3 nucleotide sequence: TGCAGTGCTAGTCGGGGGACTAGCAATCAGCCCCAGCATTTT.

This clonotype was found many times. The rearrangement uses TRBV6-5 and TRBJ2-3; TRBD2 matches 7 bases. The junction had 9 bases not matched to a gene; V was cut back by 8 bases and J by 7 bases. Germline V lookup: CDR1 MNHEY, CDR2 SVGAGI. CDR3 length: 13 amino acids. The chain's CDR3 is CASAPGGEYTQYF. CDR3 DNA: TGTGCCAGCGCTCCGGGAGGCGAATATACGCAGTATTTT.

In its sample, this clonotype was seen a few times. The rearrangement links TRBV3-1 to TRBJ2-1; 12 positions match TRBD2. Germline V gene data show CDR1 as LGHDT and CDR2 as YNNKEL (reference sequence). With 0 bases clipped from V and 2 bases from J, the junction kept 5 bases outside the gene matches. This CDR3 has 18 residues. CDR3 DNA: TGTGCCAGCAGCCAAGAGCGACTAGCGGGGGTGGCCTACAATGAGCAGTTCTTC. This encodes CASSQERLAGVAYNEQFF.

This clonotype has ten or more counts. V and J are TRBV2 and TRBJ1-5, with TRBD1 identical over 10 bases. The CDR3 spans 14 residues. Looked up from germline, CDR1 is SNHLY and CDR2 is FYNNEI. The junction had 0 bases not matched to a gene; V was cut back by 0 bases and J by 7 bases. CDR3 bases: TGTGCCAGCAGTGAAGCGGGACAGGGGCAGCCCCAGCATTTT. Its protein product is CASSEAGQGQPQHF.

This clonotype was observed a few times. V gene TRBV12-3 or TRBV12-4 combines with J gene TRBJ2-1, with D perhaps matching TRBD1 or TRBD2 (6 bases each). The V gene lost 4 bases and the J gene lost 1 base, with 17 bases spanning the gap. The CDR3 extends over 17 amino acids. CDR3: CASSWSLATGSYNEQFF. CDR3 in DNA: TGTGCCAGCAGTTGGTCCCTAGCGACAGGTTCCTACAATGAGCAGTTCTTC.

The V call is TRBV9, the J call TRBJ2-7; a possible D gene is TRBD2 (6 bases). This CDR3 is built from 15 residues. The germline V gene has CDR1 SGDLS and CDR2 YYNGEE. The germline V and J ends were trimmed by 0 bases and 2 bases, with 12 bases remaining between them. DNA of the CDR3: TGTGCCAGCAGCGTAGGCGGGACCGCCGCCTACGAGCAGTACTTC. Translated: CASSVGGTAAYEQYF.

DNA for the CDR3: TGCGCCAGCAGCTTGGGAGTGGGCGGGACTAGGGGCAATGAGCAGTTCTTC. Translated, it gives CASSLGVGGTRGNEQFF. This chain links TRBV5-1 with TRBJ2-1, with TRBD2 matching 8 bases. CDR1 SGHRS and CDR2 YFSETQ come from the germline V gene. V shed 0 bases and J 6 bases; nucleotides not matched to a gene: 11. CDR3 length: 17 amino acids.

This clonotype was counted a few times. This chain links TRBV25-1 with TRBJ2-7; D unresolved. Germline lookup yields CDR1 MGHDK and CDR2 SYGVNS. The CDR3 runs 16 residues. V was pared by 6 bases and J by 0 bases, with 18 bases between. The DNA of the CDR3 is TGTGCCAGCAGCCCCAAGATCGCATCCACCTCCTACGAGCAGTACTTC. Translation gives CASSPKIASTSYEQYF.

In its sample, this clonotype was seen a few times. The genes are TRBV28 and TRBJ1-6; tentative D call: TRBD1 (6 bases). The germline V and J ends were trimmed by 4 bases and 6 bases, with 7 bases remaining between them. Germline lookup yields CDR1 MDHEN and CDR2 SYDVKM. CDR3 length: 13 amino acids. The chain's CDR3 is CASSSDSNSPLHF. The CDR3 nucleotides are TGTGCCAGCAGTTCGGACAGTAATTCACCCCTCCACTTT.

This clonotype was seen ten or more times. The chain combines TRBV10-3 with TRBJ2-7, with 11 bases that match TRBD1. This CDR3 has 14 amino acids. V lost 3 bases and J lost 7; bases outside the gene matches: 5. Germline V gene sequence: CDR1 ENHRY, CDR2 SYGVKD. CDR3 protein: CAISDRTGGGEQYF. CDR3 DNA sequence: TGTGCCATCAGTGATCGGACAGGGGGCGGGGAGCAGTACTTC.

V is TRBV15 and J is TRBJ1-2; D not resolved. This CDR3 has 13 residues. The V gene lost 8 bases and the J gene lost 3 bases, with 13 bases spanning the gap. The germline CDR1 and CDR2 sequences are LNHNV and YYDKDF (reference sequence). As DNA, the CDR3 is TGTGCCACCGAGTTGAGAGGGTACTATGGCTACACCTTC. It is translated as CATELRGYYGYTF.

In this sample, this clonotype turned up many times. The CDR3 is CASSLAPRGVTDTQYF. Written as DNA, the CDR3 is TGTGCCAGCAGCTTAGCGCCCCGGGGGGTCACAGATACGCAGTATTTT. This rearrangement joins TRBV7-8 to TRBJ2-3, with 7 bases that match TRBD2. CDR1 is SGHVS, CDR2 FQNEAQ, per germline. The CDR3 is 16 residues long. Trimming removed 0 bases from V and 2 bases from J; junction bases left unmatched: 5.

The table lists this clonotype with a few counts. The gene calls are TRBV5-1 and TRBJ2-3; 8 nucleotides line up with TRBD2. V was pared by 3 bases and J by 4 bases, with 4 bases of the junction left unmatched. The CDR3 has 14 amino acids. CDR1 and CDR2 from the germline V gene are SGHRS and YFSETQ. CDR3 DNA: TGCGCCAGCAGCTCCAGCGGGGGCCCAGATACGCAGTATTTT. It specifies CASSSSGGPDTQYF.

This clonotype was seen a handful of times. This chain links TRBV4-1 with TRBJ1-2; D might be TRBD1 (5 bases). CDR3 size: 14 residues. Germline-derived CDR1 and CDR2 are MGHRA and YSYEKL. V lost 8 bases, J lost 0 bases, and 13 bases lay in between. CDR3 protein: CASVEGPPNYGYTF. Written as DNA, the CDR3 is TGCGCCAGCGTCGAGGGGCCCCCTAACTATGGCTACACCTTC.

This clonotype was seen more than once but under ten times. The chain is built from TRBV7-9 and TRBJ2-3; 10 bases fit TRBD2. The CDR3 has 17 residues. Per germline, CDR1 SEHNR and CDR2 FQNEAQ (reference sequence). The V and J ends lost 5 bases and 4 bases, in that order; junction bases with no gene match: 12. The CDR3 sequence: CASSKLSWSGRADTQYF. The CDR3 DNA reads TGTGCCAGCAGCAAACTCTCGTGGAGCGGGAGGGCAGATACGCAGTATTTT.

This clonotype was detected ten times or more. The chain joins TRBV29-1 to TRBJ2-1, with TRBD1 identical over 10 bases. CDR3 length equals 17 residues. V shed 1 base, J shed 4 bases, and the junction held 10 bases outside the gene matches. Germline loops: CDR1 SQVTM, CDR2 ANQGSEA. The DNA for the CDR3 is TGCAGCGTTGAAGGGGACAGGGGCCTAACCATTTACAATGAGCAGTTCTTC. As protein: CSVEGDRGLTIYNEQFF.